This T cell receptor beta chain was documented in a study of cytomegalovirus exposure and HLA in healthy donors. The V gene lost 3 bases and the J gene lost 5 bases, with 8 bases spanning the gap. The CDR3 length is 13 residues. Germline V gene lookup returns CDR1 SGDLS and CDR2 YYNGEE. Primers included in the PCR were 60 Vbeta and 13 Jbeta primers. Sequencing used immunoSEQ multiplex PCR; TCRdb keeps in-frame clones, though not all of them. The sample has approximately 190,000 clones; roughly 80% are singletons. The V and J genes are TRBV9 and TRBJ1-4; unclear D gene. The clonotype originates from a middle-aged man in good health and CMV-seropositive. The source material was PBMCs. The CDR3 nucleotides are TGTGCCAGCAGCGGAGCGAACAATGAAAAACTGTTTTTT. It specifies CASSGANNEKLFF.